One T cell receptor (beta chain) is described in this entry. The data were taken from a study of blood T cell repertoires in COVID-19. Per the original methods: Reference gene primer amplification yielded estimated nucleated cell counts. Profiling relied on immunoSEQ multiplex PCR, and the TCRdb table lists in-frame clones only, not all of them. That table is the source of V, J and clone size, and D and trimming were worked out from the DNA. Among about 270,000 clones listed, roughly nine tenths were seen once. What was sequenced was PBMCs or T cells enriched from blood (not recorded which). The sequence was obtained from a woman aged 18 to 35 who had recovered from COVID-19.

The CDR3 bases are TGTGCCAGCAGCCAAGATGCGGGGGGACAAGAGACCCAGTACTTC. Protein: CASSQDAGGQETQYF. V gene TRBV3-1 (or the pseudogene TRBV3-2) combines with J gene TRBJ2-5, with 8 nucleotides matching TRBD2. Germline V gene lookup returns CDR1 LGHDT and CDR2 YNNKEL (reference sequence). This CDR3 is built from 15 residues. V lost 0 bases, J lost 2 bases, and 2 bases stayed unmatched.